This TCR beta chain was identified in a study of molecular identifiers for immune sequencing clone quantification. About the research overall: Replicates partitioned RNA from approximately 20,000 or 100,000 naive CD8 cells into five parts, sequencing four.

Trimming stripped 1 base from V and 18 bases from J, with 13 bases between. Germline CDR1 GTSNPN, CDR2 SVGIG (reference sequence). The CDR3 has 11 amino acids. Note on this clonotype: Its antigen remains unidentified.

Study-wide points: Clonotypes surpassing 20 RNA copies contained over 99% of effector molecules, versus under 1% in naive cells.

The use of previously described methods and listed TCR primers produced the bulk TCR libraries. One entry per CDR3 protein, called by TCRdb with MiXCR from the PCR reads. Here the sample spans 85,000 to 90,000 distinct CDR3 sequences, 25% being singletons. This clonotype originated in a human donor in good health. Some libraries in this study had Jurkat cell RNA spiked in. Sample: naive CD8+ T cells from blood, with Jurkat cell RNA spiked in. Sample subset: FACS-sorted CD8+CD4-CCR7+CD45RA+ naive T cells. V is TRBV30 and J is TRBJ1-6; D ambiguous. The CDR3 spells CAWSDPFLPHF. The CDR3 DNA follows: TGTGCCTGGAGTGACCCTTTCCTCCCCCACTTT.